This T cell receptor (beta chain) was captured by sequencing in a study of shared clonotypes between healthy human individuals. Findings and limits, study-wide: Generation of non-shared clonotypes was less probable than generation of clonotypes shared by all four donors. With few donors, the genetic and exposure-history diversity represented was limited. A generally larger estimated richness was seen in naive subsets than in memory subsets. Roughly 4.6% of naive CD4 clonotypes were common to four donors.

The CDR3 runs to 13 residues. The ends were cut back, 4 bases at V and 0 bases at J, with 5 bases in the middle. Germline V lookup: CDR1 SGDLS, CDR2 YYNGEE. As concerns this clone: The antigen remains undetermined.

Terminally differentiated effector memory CD45RA+ cells were excluded from the naive CD8 cells, which were CD45RO-negative and positively selected for CCR7. The protocol was immunoSEQ multiplex PCR, while the TCRdb copy is restricted to in-frame clones and leaves out a portion. The sample contains around 640,000 clones, approximately 96% of which appear only once. V is TRBV9 and J is TRBJ1-3; no clear D gene. The clonotype originates from a woman in her thirties in good health. The sequenced sample consisted of naive CD8+ T cells sorted from blood. Here the CDR3 reads CASSPPSGNTIYF. The CDR3 DNA follows: TGTGCCAGCAGCCCCCCCTCTGGAAACACCATATATTTT. Together with reference TRBV9 and TRBJ1-3, the CDR3 gives the full variable domain: DSGVTQTPKHLITATGQRVTLRCSPRSGDLSVYWYQQSLDQGLQFLIQYYNGEERAKGNILERFSAQQFPDLHSELNLSSLELGDSALYFCASSPPSGNTIYFGEGSWLTVV.